One and the same sample provided the 21 T cell receptor beta chains below, sequenced in a study of T cell responses to AZD1222 COVID-19 vaccine. Profiled with immunoSEQ multiplex PCR; TCRdb holds only in-frame clones, not every one. The sample gives 90,000 to 150,000 clones, 88% of which show up once; approximately 3.5% is in the top ten. Sequencing used peripheral blood, obtained on day 0 of AZD1222 vaccination. These TCRs come from an adult in good health.

This clone was seen only once. V is TRBV9 and J is TRBJ1-6; D is uncertain. CDR3 length equals 15 residues. Trimming left V 4 bases short and J 5 bases short, with 13 bases between. CDR1 and CDR2 (germline): SGDLS, YYNGEE. The CDR3 spells CASSPPGWDNSPLHF. The CDR3 DNA follows: TGTGCCAGCAGCCCACCCGGGTGGGATAATTCACCCCTCCACTTT.

This clone was counted a single time. The rearrangement links TRBV19 to TRBJ1-5; TRBD1 is a possible D gene (5 bases). V was trimmed by 8 bases and J by 4 bases, leaving 12 bases between them. The CDR3 totals 13 residues. Looked up from germline, CDR1 is LNHDA and CDR2 is SQIVND (reference sequence). The CDR3 here is CASGARVNQPQHF. In nucleotides, the CDR3 is TGTGCCAGTGGGGCGAGGGTAAATCAGCCCCAGCATTTT. Filled out from reference TRBV19 and TRBJ1-5, the complete variable domain reads DGGITQSPKYLFRKEGQNVTLSCEQNLNHDAMYWYRQDPGQGLRLIYYSQIVNDFQKGDIAEGYSVSREKKESFPLTVTSAQKNPTAFYLCASGARVNQPQHFGDGTRLSIL.

The rearrangement links TRBV5-1 to TRBJ1-2; maybe TRBD1 (5 bases). Germline V gene sequence: CDR1 SGHRS, CDR2 YFSETQ. V lost 3 bases and J lost 8, with 20 bases in between. The CDR3 loop spans 15 amino acids. The CDR3 nucleotides read TGCGCCAGCAGCTCGGTCCGGGACGGCGGAGGCGGCTACACCTTC. Translated, it gives CASSSVRDGGGGYTF.

This rearrangement joins TRBV12-3 or TRBV12-4 to TRBJ1-5; D remains unclear. The V end was cut by 3 bases, the J end by 3 bases, with 6 bases between. There are 13 residues in the CDR3. CDR3 coding DNA: TGTGCCAGCAGTTTTGCAGACAATCAGCCCCAGCATTTT. This encodes CASSFADNQPQHF.

The gene calls are TRBV2 and TRBJ1-6; 8 bases map to TRBD1. With 3 bases clipped from V and 6 bases from J, the junction kept 7 bases outside the gene matches. Germline CDR1 reads SNHLY; CDR2 reads FYNNEI. The CDR3 is 16 amino acids. The CDR3 protein is CASSDRGLVPNSPLHF. CDR3 DNA sequence: TGTGCCAGCAGTGACAGGGGGCTTGTTCCTAATTCACCCCTCCACTTT.

The gene calls are TRBV10-3 and TRBJ1-2; TRBD1 matches at 8 bases. This CDR3 has 14 amino acids. The J segment lost 4 bases and the V segment lost 9 bases, leaving 10 bases of the junction unmatched. Germline V gene sequence: CDR1 ENHRY, CDR2 SYGVKD. The CDR3 sequence is CAISGGQEGYGYTF. CDR3 bases: TGTGCCATAAGCGGGGGACAGGAGGGCTATGGCTACACCTTC.

The CDR3 reads CASSMPPGAGSPLHF. CDR3 bases: TGTGCCAGTAGTATGCCCCCAGGCGCAGGATCACCCCTCCACTTT. The rearrangement links TRBV19 to TRBJ1-6; D remains unclear. V shed 3 bases and J shed 10 bases, with 16 bases lying between them. The CDR3 extends over 15 amino acids. The germline gives CDR1 LNHDA, CDR2 SQIVND (reference sequence). Drawing the rest from reference TRBV19 and TRBJ1-6, the complete variable domain is DGGITQSPKYLFRKEGQNVTLSCEQNLNHDAMYWYRQDPGQGLRLIYYSQIVNDFQKGDIAEGYSVSREKKESFPLTVTSAQKNPTAFYLCASSMPPGAGSPLHFGNGTRLTVT.

The chain uses TRBV2 and TRBJ1-5, with D hard to call. V was clipped by 7 bases and J by 0 bases, with 10 bases between them. Per the germline V gene, CDR1 is SNHLY and CDR2 is FYNNEI. This CDR3 spans 14 amino acids. CDR3 in amino acids: CASTAGNSNQPQHF. In nucleotides, the CDR3 is TGTGCCAGCACGGCGGGTAATAGCAATCAGCCCCAGCATTTT.

The chain recombines TRBV18 with TRBJ1-5, with a weak D call TRBD1 (5 bases). The CDR3 is made up of 15 amino acids. Germline V CDR1 and CDR2: KGHSH, LQKENI. Trimming left V 3 bases short and J 4 bases short, with 13 bases between. CDR3 DNA sequence: TGTGCCAGCTCACCGGGGAGACAGCAAAATCAGCCCCAGCATTTT. Translated: CASSPGRQQNQPQHF.

The rearrangement links TRBV12-5 to TRBJ1-1; no reliable D call. CDR1 is LGHNT, CDR2 FRNRAP, per germline. V shed 1 base and J shed 0 bases, with 6 bases lying between them. This CDR3 contains 14 residues. CDR3 coding DNA: TGTGCTAGTGGTTTGGGCAGGTTGAACACTGAAGCTTTCTTT. Amino acid sequence: CASGLGRLNTEAFF.

V and J are TRBV7-2 and TRBJ2-5; 10 bases map to TRBD2. Germline V gene lookup returns CDR1 SGHTA and CDR2 FQGNSA. V dropped 5 bases and J dropped 9; count of bases not matched to a gene: 12. The CDR3 is made up of 15 amino acids. The CDR3 nucleotides are TGTGCCAGCAGCCCCGGACTAGCGGCTATGAGGCCCCAGTACTTC. It yields the protein CASSPGLAAMRPQYF.

V is TRBV12-3 or TRBV12-4 and J is TRBJ2-1; TRBD2 might be the D (6 bases). Trimming cost V 2 bases and J 8 bases, with 7 bases left between them. The length of the CDR3 is 12 residues. The CDR3 here is CASSLWGDEQFF. CDR3 nucleotides: TGTGCCAGCAGTTTATGGGGGGATGAGCAGTTCTTC.

The chain links TRBV27 to TRBJ2-3, with no clear D. This CDR3 has 13 amino acids. V shed 4 bases and J shed 8 bases, with 13 bases lying between them. Germline values: CDR1 MNHEY, CDR2 SMNVEV (reference sequence). CDR3 loop: CASSSTGWGTQYF. The CDR3 DNA is TGTGCCAGCAGTTCGACCGGGTGGGGTACGCAGTATTTT.

The V call is TRBV19, the J call TRBJ1-6; no reliable D call. The germline V gene has CDR1 LNHDA and CDR2 SQIVND (reference sequence). Deletions cut 3 bases from V and 2 bases from J, with 5 bases between. The CDR3 runs 14 residues. The CDR3 protein is CASSMRPYNSPLHF. CDR3 coding DNA: TGTGCCAGTAGTATGAGACCCTATAATTCACCCCTCCACTTT.

The gene calls are TRBV29-1 and TRBJ1-3; the D is unclear. The CDR3 is 18 amino acids. Per the germline V gene, CDR1 is SQVTM and CDR2 is ANQGSEA. The V end was cut by 5 bases, the J end by 0 bases, with 23 bases between. CDR3 nucleotides: TGCAGCGTTACCGTCCCCCCAAGGTTTTCCTACTCTGGAAACACCATATATTTT. It specifies CSVTVPPRFSYSGNTIYF.

V is TRBV6-5 and J is TRBJ2-7, with D unclear. V was trimmed by 6 bases and J by 5 bases, leaving 17 bases between them. CDR1 and CDR2 (germline): MNHEY, SVGAGI. The length of the CDR3 is 14 residues. CDR3 sequence: CASRRLIGKDEQYF. CDR3 nucleotides: TGTGCCAGCAGGAGGCTCATAGGGAAGGACGAGCAGTACTTC.

This clone was seen only once. This chain connects TRBV10-3 to TRBJ1-3; D remains unclear. Trimming removed 10 bases at V and 2 bases at J, with 9 bases between. The CDR3 loop spans 12 amino acids. Per the germline V gene, CDR1 is ENHRY and CDR2 is SYGVKD. The CDR3 protein is CATLIPGNTIYF. In DNA form, the CDR3 reads TGTGCCACCTTAATCCCTGGAAACACCATATATTTT.

The chain links TRBV7-7 to TRBJ1-5; 10 bases match TRBD1. This CDR3 has 15 amino acids. The trim removed 4 bases at V and 6 bases at J, leaving 6 bases unmatched. Germline lookup yields CDR1 SSHAT and CDR2 FNYEAQ (reference sequence). The CDR3 DNA is TGTGCCAGCAGCTCGACCCGGACAGGGGGTCAGCCCCAGCATTTT. It encodes CASSSTRTGGQPQHF.

The table lists this clone with a few counts. The J gene is TRBJ1-1, the V gene TRBV6-5; D gene ambiguous. The germline V gene encodes CDR1 MNHEY and CDR2 SVGAGI. Trimming shortened V by 6 bases and J by 1 base, and 6 bases separated the two germline ends. The CDR3 is 12 amino acids. The CDR3 spells CASSWGNTEAFF. The DNA of the CDR3 is TGTGCCAGCAGCTGGGGGAACACTGAAGCTTTCTTT.

This rearrangement joins TRBV7-9 to TRBJ2-7, with D tentatively TRBD1 or TRBD2 (5 bases each). CDR3 size: 15 residues. CDR1 SEHNR and CDR2 FQNEAQ come from the germline V gene (reference sequence). Trimming stripped 1 base from V and 0 bases from J, with 10 bases between. The CDR3 loop is CASSLVGTYSYEQYF. CDR3 nucleotides: TGTGCCAGCAGCTTAGTTGGGACCTACTCCTACGAGCAGTACTTC. Full variable domain (remainder filled in from reference TRBV7-9 and TRBJ2-7): DTGVSQNPRHKITKRGQNVTFRCDPISEHNRLYWYRQTLGQGPEFLTYFQNEAQLEKSRLLSDRFSAERPKGSFSTLEIQRTEQGDSAMYLCASSLVGTYSYEQYFGPGTRLTVT.

Here the CDR3 reads CASSLSTGNYGYTF. The CDR3 nucleotides read TGTGCCAGCAGTCTCTCGACAGGGAACTATGGCTACACCTTC. The J gene is TRBJ1-2, the V gene TRBV28, with 7 nucleotides matching TRBD1. The CDR3 extends over 14 amino acids. V lost 5 bases and J lost 2; bases outside the gene matches: 5. Germline V gene lookup returns CDR1 MDHEN and CDR2 SYDVKM.